The 29 T cell receptor beta chains in this list originate from one sample, sequenced in a study of CD8+CD57+ T cells in acquired aplastic anemia. Genomic DNA templated the TCR beta VDJ and CDR3 profiling. TCRdb reprocessed the reads with MiXCR, giving one entry per CDR3 protein. The sample includes about 71,000 distinct CDR3 sequences, almost 55% seen only once; the top ten take 6.5% to 9.5%. Sequenced material: sorted CD4+, CD8+, or CD8+CD57+ T cells (not recorded which) from PBMCs. These receptors came from a human donor in good health, serving as a control.

This clonotype was observed a single time. The gene calls are TRBV29-1 and TRBJ1-2; D gene unclear. The length of the CDR3 is 11 residues. Germline-derived CDR1 and CDR2 are SQVTM and ANQGSEA. V was cut by 7 bases and J by 2 bases, with 8 bases left in between. The CDR3 nucleotides are TGCAGCGCCCGGGAGAACTATGGCTACACCTTC. It translates to CSARENYGYTF.

In this sample, this clonotype turned up many times. The rearrangement uses TRBV12-3 or TRBV12-4 and TRBJ2-7, with D possibly matching TRBD1 (5 bases). This CDR3 has 14 residues. V was trimmed by 5 bases and J by 3 bases, leaving 14 bases between them. CDR3: CASSQGLGLYEQYF. In nucleotides, the CDR3 is TGTGCCAGCAGTCAGGGCCTCGGGCTCTACGAGCAGTACTTC.

In the case of this clonotype: The junction departs from germline at one end; a sequencing error may be responsible. V is TRBV9 and J is TRBJ2-7; either TRBD1 or TRBD2 may fit D (5 bases each). CDR3 size: 15 residues. The germline gives CDR1 SGDLS, CDR2 YYNGEE. The CDR3 DNA reads TGTGCCAGCCGCGTTGGGGCTAGCAGGGTCTACGAGCAGTACTTC. Translated, it gives CASRVGASRVYEQYF.

This clonotype appeared many times. The chain combines TRBV7-1 with TRBJ2-1, with TRBD1 identical over 7 bases. TRBV7-1 is an ORF; its function is uncertain. V lost 3 bases to trimming and J lost 7 bases; unmatched junction nucleotides: 21. This CDR3 region has 19 residues. This CDR3 is CASSSLTPNRGRRVNEQFF. In DNA form, the CDR3 reads TGTGCCAGCAGCTCTCTTACTCCGAACAGGGGCCGAAGGGTGAATGAGCAGTTCTTC.

This clonotype was found many times. The rearrangement uses TRBV7-6 and TRBJ2-1, with a possible D match to TRBD2 (6 bases). V lost 5 bases, J lost 0 bases, and 14 bases lay in between. Germline V lookup: CDR1 SGHVS, CDR2 FNYEAQ. The CDR3 sequence is 16 residues long. The CDR3 reads CASSLNFGGSYNEQFF. CDR3 sequence (DNA): TGTGCCAGCAGCCTAAATTTCGGGGGCTCCTACAATGAGCAGTTCTTC. Based on the CDR3 plus reference TRBV7-6 and TRBJ2-1, the full variable domain is GAGVSQSPRYKVTKRGQDVALRCDPISGHVSLYWYRQALGQGPEFLTYFNYEAQQDKSGLPNDRFSAERPEGSISTLTIQRTEQRDSAMYRCASSLNFGGSYNEQFFGPGTRLTVL.

This chain uses TRBV19 with TRBJ2-7; 8 nucleotides agree with TRBD1. Unmatched junction bases numbered 3, after V lost 0 bases and J lost 2 bases. Germline V gives CDR1 LNHDA, CDR2 SQIVND (reference sequence). The CDR3 has 15 amino acids. The CDR3 DNA reads as TGTGCCAGTAGTATAGAGGGACAGGAAACCTACGAGCAGTACTTC. Protein product: CASSIEGQETYEQYF.

This clonotype was detected ten times or more. The V gene is TRBV12-3 or TRBV12-4, the J gene TRBJ2-7, with a possible D match to TRBD1 (6 bases). The CDR3 consists of 13 residues. Trimming took off 5 bases at V and 6 bases at J, with 14 bases between the two ends. CDR3 DNA sequence: TGTGCCAGCAGTCTACAGGGTTCGGTCGAGCAGTACTTC. Amino acid sequence: CASSLQGSVEQYF.

This chain uses TRBV2 with TRBJ1-4, with D maybe TRBD1 (5 bases). The CDR3 is 14 amino acids. Germline loops: CDR1 SNHLY, CDR2 FYNNEI. The germline V and J ends were trimmed by 7 bases and 4 bases, with 13 bases remaining between them. The DNA of the CDR3 is TGTGCCAGCATTGACCGACAGCTTAATGAAAAACTGTTTTTT. Protein product: CASIDRQLNEKLFF.

At least ten counts were recorded for this clonotype. V is TRBV27 and J is TRBJ1-1; no firm D call. V lost 5 bases to trimming and J lost 6 bases, with 13 bases between them. The V gene's germline CDR1 is MNHEY and CDR2 SMNVEV (reference sequence). The CDR3 is 13 residues long. CDR3 DNA: TGTGCCAGCAGTGGTAGATCTGTAGCTGAAGCTTTCTTT. It codes for CASSGRSVAEAFF.

The J gene is TRBJ2-5, the V gene TRBV20-1; 14 nucleotides agree with TRBD2. There are 17 residues in the CDR3. In germline, CDR1 is DFQATT, CDR2 SNEGSKA (reference sequence). The V gene end was trimmed by 5 bases and the J gene end by 5 bases; junction bases not matched to a gene: 13. The DNA of the CDR3 is TGCAGTGCTGGGCGGACTAGCGGGGGGTCAGGGGTGGAGACCCAGTACTTC. This encodes CSAGRTSGGSGVETQYF.

This chain links TRBV6-5 with TRBJ1-2; D gene ambiguous. In germline, CDR1 is MNHEY, CDR2 SVGAGI. This CDR3 region has 11 residues. Trimming pared 2 bases from V and 8 bases from J, leaving 6 bases between. The CDR3 loop reads CASSYGDGYTF. The CDR3 DNA reads as TGTGCCAGCAGTTACGGAGACGGCTACACCTTC.

The V call is TRBV29-1, the J call TRBJ2-1, with D possibly being TRBD1 or TRBD2 (6 bases each). Trimming pared 6 bases from V and 4 bases from J, leaving 13 bases between. Looked up from germline, CDR1 is SQVTM and CDR2 is ANQGSEA. This CDR3 spans 13 amino acids. The CDR3 bases are TGCAGCGTACAGGGAGGCCGTTACAATGAGCAGTTCTTC. Translated, it gives CSVQGGRYNEQFF.

This clonotype was detected ten times or more. As DNA, the CDR3 is TGTGCCAGCAGTCCCCTCCTGCTTTTAACAGGGTTGTCTGGGGCCAACGTCCTGACTTTC. Protein: CASSPLLLLTGLSGANVLTF. This chain links TRBV12-3 or TRBV12-4 with TRBJ2-6, with a tentative D call TRBD1 (6 bases). This CDR3 spans 20 amino acids. Trimming left V 5 bases short and J 1 base short, with 24 bases between.

This rearrangement joins TRBV2 to TRBJ2-7; D uncertain. Trimming left V 8 bases short and J 4 bases short, with 9 bases between. Germline assignment: CDR1 SNHLY and CDR2 FYNNEI. The CDR3 has 11 residues. The CDR3 is CASAMTYEQYV. CDR3 bases: TGTGCCAGCGCGATGACGTACGAGCAGTACGTC.

V and J are TRBV4-1 and TRBJ1-2; D possibly corresponds to TRBD1 (5 bases). The CDR3 has 11 residues. The germline CDR1 and CDR2 sequences are MGHRA and YSYEKL. The V end lost 3 bases, the J end lost 13 bases, and 12 bases lay between the germline ends. CDR3 bases: TGCGCCAGCAGCCAGGGACGTTCGAGCACCTTC. Its translation is CASSQGRSSTF.

J is TRBJ1-2 and V is TRBV2; 10 bases map to TRBD1. Losses at the gene ends were 10 bases for V and 4 bases for J; bases not matched to a gene: 9. The CDR3 loop spans 14 amino acids. The germline V gene encodes CDR1 SNHLY and CDR2 FYNNEI. The CDR3 protein is CATGTGEVGYGYTF. CDR3 in DNA: TGTGCCACCGGGACAGGGGAGGTAGGCTATGGCTACACCTTC.

The chain recombines TRBV10-3 with TRBJ1-1, with D maybe TRBD1 (5 bases). V lost 3 bases and J lost 4, with 9 bases in between. Germline CDR1 ENHRY, CDR2 SYGVKD. The CDR3 runs 13 residues. The CDR3 coding sequence is TGTGCCATCAGTGAAGGGGTAAGCACTGAAGCTTTCTTT. Translating it yields CAISEGVSTEAFF.

DNA of the CDR3: TGCAGTGCTAGGGACACGAGGACTAGCGTTACCTACGAGCAGTACTTC. It specifies CSARDTRTSVTYEQYF. The chain has TRBV20-1 and TRBJ2-7, with 9 positions matching TRBD2. With V trimmed by 3 bases and J by 2 bases, 11 bases remained unmatched. The germline V gene encodes CDR1 DFQATT and CDR2 SNEGSKA (reference sequence). The CDR3 runs to 16 residues.

This chain connects TRBV19 to TRBJ2-5; TRBD1 matches at 8 bases. V shed 5 bases, J shed 5 bases, and the junction held 7 bases outside the gene matches. Looked up from germline, CDR1 is LNHDA and CDR2 is SQIVND (reference sequence). The CDR3 is 14 residues long. The CDR3 nucleotides read TGTGCCAGTAGTCCCAGGGGGCGCGGGGAGACCCAGTACTTC. Encoded protein: CASSPRGRGETQYF.

This clonotype was detected only a few times. This may arise from a read error, as a much more abundant clone is one base away. V gene TRBV10-3 combines with J gene TRBJ2-5; a possible D gene is TRBD2 (5 bases). This CDR3 has 13 residues. V gave up 8 bases and J gave up 2 bases, with 12 bases separating them. In germline, CDR1 is ENHRY, CDR2 SYGVKD. CDR3 DNA: TGTGCCATCGGGAGCGGTCCTCAAGAGACCCAGTACTTC. Translation gives CAIGSGPQETQYF.

The chain couples TRBV15 to TRBJ1-6, with D possibly TRBD1 on 6 matching bases. Trimming took off 0 bases at V and 3 bases at J, with 6 bases between the two ends. The germline gives CDR1 LNHNV, CDR2 YYDKDF (reference sequence). There are 15 residues in the CDR3. The CDR3 DNA reads TGTGCCACCAGCAGAGAAGGGGGCTATAATTCACCCCTCCACTTT. Translated: CATSREGGYNSPLHF.

The J gene is TRBJ2-1, the V gene TRBV25-1; 8 bases match TRBD1. Trimming cost V 1 base and J 4 bases; bases outside gene matches: 6. Germline V lookup: CDR1 MGHDK, CDR2 SYGVNS. This CDR3 comprises 16 residues. CDR3 sequence (DNA): TGTGCCAGCAGTGAATCGACAGGGGCCGTATACAATGAGCAGTTCTTC. Protein sequence: CASSESTGAVYNEQFF.

As to this clonotype: A much larger clone lies one base from this, so it may be a read error. The rearrangement joins TRBV10-3 to TRBJ1-1; D remains ambiguous. The CDR3 contains 15 residues. The V end lost 3 bases, the J end lost 0 bases, and 11 bases lay between the germline ends. Per germline, CDR1 ENHRY and CDR2 SYGVKD. CDR3 residues: CAISEEARMNTEAFF. CDR3 in DNA: TGTGCCATCAGTGAAGAGGCCAGGATGAACACTGAAGCTTTCTTT.

This clonotype was picked up a small number of times. The V and J genes are TRBV19 and TRBJ1-1; the D is unclear. Germline V gene data show CDR1 as LNHDA and CDR2 as SQIVND (reference sequence). The V gene lost 3 bases and the J gene lost 3 bases, with 14 bases spanning the gap. The CDR3 loop spans 15 amino acids. Here the CDR3 DNA reads TGTGCCAGTAGTATCCACGGACGGGTGGACACTGAAGCTTTCTTT. It codes for CASSIHGRVDTEAFF.

V is TRBV20-1 and J is TRBJ1-4; 9 bases are a match to TRBD1. Germline CDR1 DFQATT, CDR2 SNEGSKA (reference sequence). The V gene end was trimmed by 5 bases and the J gene end by 8 bases; junction bases not matched to a gene: 6. The CDR3 sequence is 13 residues long. CDR3 bases: TGCAGTGCTGCACAGGGGGCTGGAGAAAAACTGTTTTTT. Translation: CSAAQGAGEKLFF.

The gene calls are TRBV2 and TRBJ2-7; TRBD1 matches at 7 bases. CDR3 size: 15 residues. Germline CDR1 reads SNHLY; CDR2 reads FYNNEI. Trimming cost V 7 bases and J 5 bases; bases outside gene matches: 14. This CDR3 reads CASTLGGQGSHEQYF. The CDR3 DNA follows: TGTGCCAGCACTCTAGGGGGCCAGGGAAGCCACGAGCAGTACTTC.

Regarding this clonotype: One end of the junction does not line up with germline, which may come from a read error. The gene calls are TRBV7-9 and TRBJ1-1; D uncertain. Germline CDR1 and CDR2: SEHNR and FQNEAQ (reference sequence). The CDR3 is 15 amino acids. In DNA form, the CDR3 reads TGTGCCTGCAGCCTCTTTGTCGGAGGTTCCACTGAAGCTTTCTTT. Protein product: CACSLFVGGSTEAFF.

This clonotype was detected a few times. The rearrangement uses TRBV30 and TRBJ1-3; possibly TRBD1 for D (5 bases). CDR1 is GTSNPN, CDR2 SVGIG, per germline (reference sequence). The CDR3 covers 15 residues. V was trimmed by 1 base and J by 0 bases, leaving 10 bases between them. CDR3 nucleotide sequence: TGTGCCTGGAGTGGTGTCCAGGGCTCTGGAAACACCATATATTTT. It codes for CAWSGVQGSGNTIYF.

This clonotype was seen a few times. The chain combines TRBV2 with TRBJ1-1, with D possibly matching TRBD1 (6 bases). V was trimmed by 5 bases and J by 0 bases, leaving 10 bases between them. The germline gives CDR1 SNHLY, CDR2 FYNNEI. The CDR3 loop spans 14 amino acids. The CDR3 protein is CASSRQALNTEAFF. CDR3 DNA: TGTGCCAGCAGTCGACAGGCGTTGAACACTGAAGCTTTCTTT.